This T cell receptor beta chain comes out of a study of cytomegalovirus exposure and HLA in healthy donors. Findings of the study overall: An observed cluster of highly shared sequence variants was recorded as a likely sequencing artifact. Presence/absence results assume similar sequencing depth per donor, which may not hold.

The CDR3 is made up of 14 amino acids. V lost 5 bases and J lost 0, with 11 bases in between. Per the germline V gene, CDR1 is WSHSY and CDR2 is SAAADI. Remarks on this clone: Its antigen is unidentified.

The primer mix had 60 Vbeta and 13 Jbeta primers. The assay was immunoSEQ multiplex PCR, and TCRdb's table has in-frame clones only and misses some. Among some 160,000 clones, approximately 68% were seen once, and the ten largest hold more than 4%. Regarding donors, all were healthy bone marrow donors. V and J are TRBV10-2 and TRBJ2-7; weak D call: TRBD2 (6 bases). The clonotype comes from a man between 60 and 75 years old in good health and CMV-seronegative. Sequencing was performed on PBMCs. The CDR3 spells CASSLAKSSYEQYF. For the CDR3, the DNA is TGCGCCAGCAGTCTAGCGAAGAGCTCCTACGAGCAGTACTTC.